The source of this T cell receptor beta chain is a study of blood T cell repertoires in COVID-19. Assay: immunoSEQ multiplex PCR; the TCRdb copy retains only in-frame clones and omits some. The table lists tens of thousands of clones, 87% of them singletons, with approximately 6% in the top ten. Seattle-derived patients entered the study during active infection and were followed longitudinally. Germline CDR1 is SGHRS and CDR2 is YFSETQ. The length of the CDR3 is 15 residues. Trimming pared 4 bases from V and 2 bases from J, leaving 15 bases between. The TCR sequence derives from a woman aged 55-70 years with COVID-19, enrolled during active disease. The genes are TRBV5-1 and TRBJ2-5, with TRBD2 as a possible D gene (5 bases). Sequencing input: peripheral blood. In DNA form, the CDR3 reads TGCGCCAGCAGCGCGGGTATAGCACTACAAGAGACCCAGTACTTC. Protein product: CASSAGIALQETQYF.